Shown below are 25 T cell receptor beta chains from a single sample sequenced in a study of CD8 T cells in Susac syndrome (dated by TCRdb to 2018 to 2020). Library creation used the immunoSEQ multiplex PCR assay. RNA was extracted using the RNeasy kit, and roughly 0.5 to 1 microgram was reverse transcribed with random hexamers. The public reads were reprocessed in TCRdb via fastp at Q25 and MiXCR, keeping in-frame beta chains. Under each unique CDR3 protein, matching rows form one entry showing the most common genes and DNA. This sample has a few hundred thousand distinct CDR3 sequences in its table, and 70% to 90% of those were observed once. The ten top clones hold about 0.17% of the sample. Material: CD8+ T cells from PBMCs. These receptor sequences come from a human donor with multiple sclerosis.

The chain recombines TRBV30 with TRBJ2-7; 8 positions agree with TRBD1. Germline-derived CDR1 and CDR2 are GTSNPN and SVGIG (reference sequence). This CDR3 region has 13 residues. V was pared by 5 bases and J by 5 bases, with 8 bases of the junction left unmatched. The CDR3 spells CAWEGQGAHEQYF. For the CDR3, the DNA is TGTGCCTGGGAGGGGCAGGGGGCCCACGAGCAGTACTTC.

V is TRBV7-9 and J is TRBJ2-7; possibly TRBD2 for D (7 bases). This CDR3 comprises 16 residues. The germline gives CDR1 SEHNR, CDR2 FQNEAQ (reference sequence). Trimming pared 5 bases from V and 6 bases from J, leaving 23 bases between. The CDR3 sequence: CASSRSEGGHLGEQYF. The DNA of the CDR3 is TGTGCCAGCAGCCGTAGCGAGGGGGGGCACCTAGGCGAGCAGTACTTC. Complete variable domain (other parts from reference TRBV7-9 and TRBJ2-7): DTGVSQNPRHKITKRGQNVTFRCDPISEHNRLYWYRQTLGQGPEFLTYFQNEAQLEKSRLLSDRFSAERPKGSFSTLEIQRTEQGDSAMYLCASSRSEGGHLGEQYFGPGTRLTVT.

The V call is TRBV27, the J call TRBJ2-2; D remains ambiguous. Trimming cost V 5 bases and J 6 bases, with 13 bases left between them. The CDR3 has 14 amino acids. Per germline, CDR1 MNHEY and CDR2 SMNVEV (reference sequence). CDR3 nucleotide sequence: TGTGCCAGCAGTCCAATCATAAGGTCCGGGGAGCTGTTTTTT. It translates to CASSPIIRSGELFF.

This rearrangement joins TRBV24-1 to TRBJ1-1; D is unresolved. The CDR3 consists of 13 residues. The germline V gene has CDR1 KGHDR and CDR2 SFDVKD. Trimming took 9 bases from V and 4 from J, leaving 14 bases between them. The CDR3 protein is CATDTGLGTEAFF. The CDR3 DNA reads TGTGCCACCGATACGGGGTTGGGCACTGAAGCTTTCTTT.

The chain has TRBV10-3 and TRBJ2-5; D assignment may be TRBD1 or TRBD2 (5 bases each). Germline-derived CDR1 and CDR2 are ENHRY and SYGVKD. The CDR3 is 14 amino acids. The germline V and J ends were trimmed by 4 bases and 4 bases, with 13 bases remaining between them. The CDR3 is CAISVGVGGETQYF. The CDR3 bases are TGTGCCATCAGTGTGGGGGTAGGAGGAGAGACCCAGTACTTC.

V and J are TRBV27 and TRBJ1-5; D gene ambiguous. This CDR3 region has 13 residues. From germline, CDR1 is MNHEY and CDR2 SMNVEV (reference sequence). The V and J ends lost 5 bases and 10 bases respectively, with 15 bases between them. CDR3 amino acids: CASSTHIGGPQHF. The DNA of the CDR3 is TGTGCCAGCAGTACCCACATCGGAGGACCCCAGCATTTT.

This sequence joins TRBV5-6 and TRBJ2-1; D is ambiguous. Trimming left V 4 bases short and J 2 bases short, with 19 bases between. The CDR3 length is 17 residues. Germline CDR1 reads SGHDT; CDR2 reads YYEEEE. The CDR3: CASSPPGYSPPYNEQFF. CDR3 sequence (DNA): TGTGCCAGCAGCCCCCCCGGTTACTCACCTCCCTACAATGAGCAGTTCTTC.

This clonotype is a singleton in its sample. The chain links TRBV30 to TRBJ2-7; D uncertain. With 0 bases removed from V and 6 bases from J, the gap between germline ends came to 9 bases. The CDR3 totals 12 residues. Germline V CDR1 and CDR2: GTSNPN, SVGIG (reference sequence). Here the CDR3 reads CAWSVEGGEQYF. CDR3 DNA sequence: TGTGCCTGGAGTGTAGAAGGCGGCGAGCAGTACTTC.

The V gene is TRBV4-3, the J gene TRBJ2-1; possibly TRBD2 for D (6 bases). Germline V gives CDR1 LGHNA, CDR2 YSLEER. The ends were cut back, 1 base at V and 5 bases at J, with 9 bases in the middle. The CDR3 is made up of 14 amino acids. CDR3 in amino acids: CASSQGAGNNEQFF. Written as DNA, the CDR3 is TGCGCCAGCAGCCAAGGGGCGGGGAACAATGAGCAGTTCTTC.

This chain joins TRBV27 and TRBJ2-1; 10 bases match TRBD1. The germline gives CDR1 MNHEY, CDR2 SMNVEV (reference sequence). This CDR3 comprises 14 residues. The V gene end was trimmed by 3 bases and the J gene end by 8 bases; junction bases not matched to a gene: 4. CDR3 sequence (DNA): TGTGCCAGCAGTTTGACAGGGGGCTTGCATGAGCAGTTCTTC. This codes for CASSLTGGLHEQFF.

The chain couples TRBV19 to TRBJ2-1; 7 nucleotides align to TRBD1. CDR1 is LNHDA, CDR2 SQIVND, per germline (reference sequence). This CDR3 spans 16 amino acids. Trimming took 3 bases from V and 1 from J; bases not matched to a gene: 6. The CDR3 loop is CASSIDRARSYNEQFF. The CDR3, as DNA: TGTGCCAGTAGTATCGACAGGGCTAGGTCCTACAATGAGCAGTTCTTC. Full variable domain (rest looked up from reference TRBV19 and TRBJ2-1): DGGITQSPKYLFRKEGQNVTLSCEQNLNHDAMYWYRQDPGQGLRLIYYSQIVNDFQKGDIAEGYSVSREKKESFPLTVTSAQKNPTAFYLCASSIDRARSYNEQFFGPGTRLTVL.

The gene calls are TRBV2 and TRBJ2-7, with 8 bases lining up with TRBD2. Germline trimming cut 8 bases from V and 2 bases from J; bases unmatched to any gene: 8. Germline CDR1 and CDR2: SNHLY and FYNNEI. The CDR3 is 14 residues long. CDR3 bases: TGTGCCAGCGAAGCGGGAGTAATCACCTACGAGCAGTACTTC. Translating gives CASEAGVITYEQYF.

The chain combines TRBV5-1 with TRBJ1-1; tentative D call: TRBD1 (5 bases). The germline CDR1 and CDR2 sequences are SGHRS and YFSETQ. The CDR3 is 15 amino acids. V lost 0 bases and J lost 5, with 14 bases in between. This chain's CDR3 is CASSLAGGRVTEAFF. For the CDR3, the DNA is TGCGCCAGCAGCTTGGCTGGGGGGAGGGTGACTGAAGCTTTCTTT.

The chain combines TRBV7-9 with TRBJ2-2, with D possibly matching TRBD2 (6 bases). The V end was cut by 4 bases, the J end by 5 bases, with 14 bases between. Germline CDR1 reads SEHNR; CDR2 reads FQNEAQ (reference sequence). This CDR3 is built from 15 residues. The chain's CDR3 is CASSWDSSATGELFF. For the CDR3, the DNA is TGTGCCAGCAGCTGGGATTCTAGCGCTACCGGGGAGCTGTTTTTT.

This clonotype was observed once. The chain couples TRBV4-3 to TRBJ2-1; perhaps TRBD1 as D (6 bases). The CDR3 covers 15 residues. The V and J ends lost 4 bases and 8 bases respectively, with 18 bases between them. The germline CDR1 and CDR2 sequences are LGHNA and YSLEER. This CDR3 is CASSPTLYRAHEQFF. The DNA of the CDR3 is TGCGCCAGCAGCCCTACCCTTTACAGGGCACATGAGCAGTTCTTC.

The V and J genes are TRBV19 and TRBJ2-1; D unresolved. Trimming took 6 bases from V and 3 from J, leaving 6 bases between them. This CDR3 is 12 amino acids long. From germline, CDR1 is LNHDA and CDR2 SQIVND (reference sequence). CDR3 nucleotides: TGTGCCAGTAGGGCCAGCTACAATGAGCAGTTCTTC. It yields the protein CASRASYNEQFF. The full variable domain, completed using reference TRBV19 and TRBJ2-1, is DGGITQSPKYLFRKEGQNVTLSCEQNLNHDAMYWYRQDPGQGLRLIYYSQIVNDFQKGDIAEGYSVSREKKESFPLTVTSAQKNPTAFYLCASRASYNEQFFGPGTRLTVL.

This chain connects TRBV9 to TRBJ2-2; TRBD1 matches 8 bases. The CDR3 extends over 15 amino acids. The germline CDR1 and CDR2 sequences are SGDLS and YYNGEE. Trimming cost V 5 bases and J 0 bases; bases outside gene matches: 3. The chain's CDR3 is CASRSGQANTGELFF. The CDR3 DNA reads TGTGCCAGCAGGTCGGGACAGGCGAACACCGGGGAGCTGTTTTTT.

The chain combines TRBV18 with TRBJ2-3, with TRBD2 identical over 10 bases. The germline V gene encodes CDR1 KGHSH and CDR2 LQKENI. Trimming removed 2 bases from V and 12 bases from J; junction bases left unmatched: 14. The CDR3 extends over 16 amino acids. CDR3 nucleotide sequence: TGTGCCAGCTCACCATTCTGGCTAGCGGAGCGGGAGGGCCAGTATTTT. Amino acids: CASSPFWLAEREGQYF.

The chain couples TRBV28 to TRBJ2-7; 12 bases match TRBD2. Germline V gene lookup returns CDR1 MDHEN and CDR2 SYDVKM. The CDR3 spans 15 residues. V was clipped by 6 bases and J by 2 bases; unmatched bases: 5. CDR3 protein: CASRQGLAGAYEQYF. The CDR3 DNA is TGTGCCAGCAGACAGGGACTAGCGGGTGCCTACGAGCAGTACTTC.

The rearrangement joins TRBV4-1 to TRBJ1-2; D gene unclear. The length of the CDR3 is 17 residues. Germline V lookup: CDR1 MGHRA, CDR2 YSYEKL. Trimming pared 0 bases from V and 4 bases from J, leaving 18 bases between. The CDR3 DNA reads TGCGCCAGCAGCCAAGATTGGCCGGTAGGCTCTATCTATGGCTACACCTTC. This codes for CASSQDWPVGSIYGYTF.

The chain links TRBV27 to TRBJ2-2; D is perhaps TRBD1 or TRBD2 (6 bases each). This CDR3 has 16 amino acids. V was clipped by 5 bases and J by 6 bases, with 19 bases between them. Germline lookup yields CDR1 MNHEY and CDR2 SMNVEV (reference sequence). CDR3 nucleotide sequence: TGTGCCAGCAGTCCCCGTCTGGGGGGCGAGGCCGGGGAGCTGTTTTTT. It yields the protein CASSPRLGGEAGELFF.

The CDR3 region has the DNA TGCGCCAGCAGCCAAGAGGACCTCAGGACCGGGGAGCTGTTTTTT. This translates into CASSQEDLRTGELFF. V and J are TRBV4-3 and TRBJ2-2; no definite D call. Trimming shortened V by 0 bases and J by 5 bases, and 10 bases separated the two germline ends. Per the germline V gene, CDR1 is LGHNA and CDR2 is YSLEER. This CDR3 region has 15 residues.

The rearrangement uses TRBV2 and TRBJ2-7; D might be TRBD1 (6 bases). The CDR3 runs 15 residues. CDR1 is SNHLY and CDR2 is FYNNEI in the germline V gene. V gave up 6 bases and J gave up 3 bases, with 18 bases separating them. CDR3 protein: CASRVGDTYDYEQYF. CDR3 bases: TGTGCCAGCAGAGTTGGGGACACTTATGACTACGAGCAGTACTTC.

This chain uses TRBV7-8 with TRBJ2-3; 7 nucleotides align to TRBD2. Germline CDR1 reads SGHVS; CDR2 reads FQNEAQ. V lost 1 base, J lost 3 bases, and 4 bases stayed unmatched. The CDR3 is 15 residues long. The CDR3 nucleotides are TGTGCCAGCAGCTTAGTCGGTAGCGGGACAGATACGCAGTATTTT. The encoded protein is CASSLVGSGTDTQYF.

This chain joins TRBV5-1 and TRBJ2-7, with 8 bases fitting TRBD1. The V and J ends lost 7 bases and 5 bases, in that order; junction bases with no gene match: 2. Germline CDR1 is SGHRS and CDR2 is YFSETQ. The CDR3 spans 11 residues. CDR3 sequence: CASGQGNEQYF. CDR3 in DNA: TGCGCCAGCGGACAGGGTAACGAGCAGTACTTC.